Below, 25 T cell receptor beta chains from the same sample are listed, as sequenced in a study of control samples from healthy donors and cancer patients (dated by TCRdb to 2020 to 2021). Library preparation used the immunoSEQ multiplex PCR assay. TCRdb mirrors the immuneACCESS table, restricted to in-frame sequences. Some clones are absent from its copies; in checked studies, under half trace to an unresolved V gene, and the reason for the others is unknown. The sample records 25,000 to 30,000 clones, 85% of which are singletons. 6.7% of the sample is in the top ten clones. The sequencing input was PBMCs. The receptors here all came from a woman aged 55-75 years with head and neck cancer.

This chain links TRBV5-1 with TRBJ2-2; D is uncertain. V was cut by 6 bases and J by 2 bases, with 14 bases left in between. CDR1 SGHRS and CDR2 YFSETQ come from the germline V gene. The CDR3 spans 15 residues. The CDR3 region is CASTWAGHNTGELFF. CDR3 DNA sequence: TGCGCCAGCACCTGGGCCGGGCATAACACCGGGGAGCTGTTTTTT.

The gene calls are TRBV5-1 and TRBJ2-3; possibly TRBD1 or TRBD2 for D (5 bases each). The CDR3 covers 16 residues. Per the germline V gene, CDR1 is SGHRS and CDR2 is YFSETQ. The V end was cut by 5 bases, the J end by 1 base, with 17 bases between. The CDR3 loop is CASSQYGTGRTDTQYF. Here the CDR3 DNA reads TGCGCCAGCAGTCAGTACGGGACGGGGCGCACAGATACGCAGTATTTT.

The chain couples TRBV5-5 to TRBJ2-1; D is undetermined. The germline V gene has CDR1 SGHKS and CDR2 YYEKEE (reference sequence). Deletions cut 0 bases from V and 10 bases from J, with 11 bases between. This CDR3 spans 13 amino acids. The CDR3 sequence is CASSLDSLQEQFF. The CDR3 DNA is TGTGCCAGCAGCTTGGATTCCCTTCAGGAGCAGTTCTTC.

This chain joins TRBV27 and TRBJ2-7; D is possibly TRBD1 (6 bases). Germline V gene lookup returns CDR1 MNHEY and CDR2 SMNVEV (reference sequence). The CDR3 runs 15 residues. Between the trimmed V and J ends, which lost 5 bases and 2 bases, there was a span of 16 bases. In DNA form, the CDR3 reads TGTGCCAGCAGTCCTCTCTTAGGGGGAGCCTACGAGCAGTACTTC. The encoded protein is CASSPLLGGAYEQYF.

J is TRBJ2-1 and V is TRBV7-8; tentative D call: TRBD2 (6 bases). The CDR3 contains 19 residues. The germline V gene encodes CDR1 SGHVS and CDR2 FQNEAQ. V was clipped by 5 bases and J by 6 bases, with 29 bases between them. The CDR3, as DNA: TGTGCCAGCAGCAAAAGCCTTCCTAGCGAAGTCGGGGATGTCAATGAGCAGTTCTTC. Amino acid sequence: CASSKSLPSEVGDVNEQFF.

The chain employs TRBV11-2 and TRBJ2-1, with D tentatively TRBD2 (5 bases). CDR3 length equals 13 residues. Trimming took off 5 bases at V and 5 bases at J, with 10 bases between the two ends. CDR1 and CDR2 (germline): SGHAT, FQNNGV. In nucleotides, the CDR3 is TGTGCCAGCAGCCTCGGACTCGACAATGAGCAGTTCTTC. Protein product: CASSLGLDNEQFF.

The genes are TRBV28 and TRBJ1-1, with a tentative D call TRBD1 (6 bases). Between the trimmed V and J ends, which lost 5 bases and 12 bases, there was a span of 19 bases. The germline V gene encodes CDR1 MDHEN and CDR2 SYDVKM. The CDR3 is 13 amino acids. Written as DNA, the CDR3 is TGTGCCAGCAGTCCCCCCCTTGGGGGCGCGACTTTCTTT. Protein sequence: CASSPPLGGATFF.

The chain is built from TRBV7-3 and TRBJ1-4, with D hard to call. The germline V gene encodes CDR1 SGHTA and CDR2 FQGTGA. Trimming stripped 5 bases from V and 5 bases from J, with 12 bases between. This CDR3 is 14 amino acids long. CDR3 nucleotides: TGTGCCAGCAGCCCTGGGTCCGCGAATGAAAAACTGTTTTTT. This translates into CASSPGSANEKLFF.

The CDR3 region is CASSYSVAGSEQYF. CDR3 coding DNA: TGTGCCAGCAGTTACTCAGTCGCTGGGAGCGAGCAGTACTTC. The V and J genes are TRBV6-6 and TRBJ2-7, with a possible D match to TRBD2 (5 bases). The CDR3 consists of 14 residues. From germline, CDR1 is MNHNY and CDR2 SVGAGI (reference sequence). V was pared by 0 bases and J by 6 bases, with 12 bases between.

Only one count was recorded for this clone. J is TRBJ1-2 and V is TRBV11-2, with D maybe TRBD1 (5 bases). Germline CDR1 reads SGHAT; CDR2 reads FQNNGV. V was pared by 5 bases and J by 12 bases, with 28 bases between. The CDR3 is 16 residues long. CDR3 DNA sequence: TGTGCCAGCAGCCGCTCGGGGACCCTGCTGAGCTCGACTAACACCTTC. It encodes CASSRSGTLLSSTNTF.

The chain uses TRBV5-4 and TRBJ1-2, with no clear D. Germline CDR1 and CDR2: SGHNT and YYREEE (reference sequence). CDR3 size: 13 residues. Trimming took 0 bases from V and 8 from J, leaving 11 bases between them. The CDR3 DNA sequence: TGTGCCAGCAGCTTGGAGGCAGAACGGGGCTACACCTTC. It yields the protein CASSLEAERGYTF.

Only a few counts were recorded for this clone. This rearrangement joins TRBV11-3 to TRBJ1-1; D possibly corresponds to TRBD1 (6 bases). Looked up from germline, CDR1 is SGHNT and CDR2 is YENEEA. Trimming pared 1 base from V and 4 bases from J, leaving 10 bases between. The CDR3 is 14 amino acids. This CDR3 is CASSLVRGFTEAFF. CDR3 in DNA: TGTGCCAGCAGCTTAGTAAGGGGGTTCACTGAAGCTTTCTTT.

This rearrangement joins TRBV11-1 to TRBJ2-7; 7 bases agree with TRBD1. The trim removed 5 bases at V and 6 bases at J, leaving 16 bases unmatched. CDR1 is SGHAT, CDR2 FQDESV, per germline (reference sequence). The length of the CDR3 is 16 residues. CDR3 sequence (DNA): TGTGCCAGCAGCCCAACAGGGGCCCTCCTCAATGGCGAGCAGTACTTC. Translating it yields CASSPTGALLNGEQYF.

The V call is TRBV12-3 or TRBV12-4, the J call TRBJ2-5, with D possibly TRBD2 on 6 matching bases. The CDR3 length is 13 residues. Trimming removed 6 bases at V and 3 bases at J, with 11 bases between. The CDR3 DNA reads TGTGCCAGCAGCAGGGACTGGGAAGAGACCCAGTACTTC. It specifies CASSRDWEETQYF.

The chain links TRBV4-3 to TRBJ1-1, with 7 bases that match TRBD1. V was pared by 0 bases and J by 0 bases, with 7 bases of the junction left unmatched. Germline V CDR1 and CDR2: LGHNA, YSLEER. CDR3 length: 17 residues. This CDR3 reads CASSQETGLILNTEAFF. The CDR3 region has the DNA TGCGCCAGCAGCCAAGAGACAGGGTTGATCCTGAACACTGAAGCTTTCTTT.

V and J are TRBV2 and TRBJ1-1; D is unclear. Germline values: CDR1 SNHLY, CDR2 FYNNEI. This CDR3 has 13 residues. The V and J ends lost 7 bases and 0 bases respectively, with 9 bases between them. The CDR3 region is CASKLGLNTEAFF. For the CDR3, the DNA is TGTGCCAGCAAACTCGGACTGAACACTGAAGCTTTCTTT.

The chain combines TRBV19 with TRBJ2-2; a weak D match, TRBD1 (6 bases). Trimming cost V 7 bases and J 1 base, with 10 bases left between them. CDR1 is LNHDA, CDR2 SQIVND, per germline (reference sequence). The CDR3 contains 14 residues. CDR3 nucleotides: TGTGCCAGTACCCCGGGACAGAACACCGGGGAGCTGTTTTTT. Amino acid sequence: CASTPGQNTGELFF.

This chain joins TRBV6-5 and TRBJ2-7; a weak D match, TRBD1 (5 bases). There are 14 residues in the CDR3. The ends were cut back, 8 bases at V and 4 bases at J, with 18 bases in the middle. CDR1 and CDR2 (germline): MNHEY, SVGAGI. CDR3 in amino acids: CASSDSFTDYEQYF. The CDR3 DNA reads as TGTGCCAGCTCCGACAGCTTTACTGATTACGAGCAGTACTTC.

This chain joins TRBV7-2 and TRBJ1-1; D is unresolved. This CDR3 is built from 14 residues. Germline V CDR1 and CDR2: SGHTA, FQGNSA. V lost 2 bases, J lost 4 bases, and 11 bases lay in between. The CDR3 protein is CASSLLEWGTEAFF. CDR3 DNA sequence: TGTGCCAGCAGCTTACTAGAATGGGGCACTGAAGCTTTCTTT.

The chain recombines TRBV19 with TRBJ1-5; perhaps TRBD1 as D (5 bases). V was shortened by 4 bases and J by 3 bases, with 25 bases between the two germline ends. The CDR3 loop spans 19 amino acids. Per germline, CDR1 LNHDA and CDR2 SQIVND (reference sequence). CDR3 sequence reads: CASSKGAGMAQGLNQPQHF. As DNA, the CDR3 is TGTGCCAGTAGTAAAGGGGCCGGCATGGCGCAGGGCCTCAATCAGCCCCAGCATTTT.

This clone was observed a single time. This sequence joins TRBV20-1 and TRBJ2-1, with D tentatively TRBD1 or TRBD2 (7 bases each). The CDR3 has 11 residues. Germline V gene lookup returns CDR1 DFQATT and CDR2 SNEGSKA (reference sequence). The germline V and J ends were trimmed by 6 bases and 12 bases, with 15 bases remaining between them. CDR3 in amino acids: CSAIPGGVQFF. Written as DNA, the CDR3 is TGCAGTGCGATACCAGGGGGGGTGCAGTTCTTC.

The rearrangement uses TRBV5-1 and TRBJ2-3; D is unclear. CDR1 is SGHRS and CDR2 is YFSETQ in the germline V gene. V shed 1 base and J shed 4 bases, with 10 bases lying between them. The CDR3 is made up of 14 amino acids. CDR3 amino acids: CASSLRLVPDTQYF. CDR3 bases: TGCGCCAGCAGCTTGCGGCTAGTACCAGATACGCAGTATTTT. The full variable domain, completed using reference TRBV5-1 and TRBJ2-3, is KAGVTQTPRYLIKTRGQQVTLSCSPISGHRSVSWYQQTPGQGLQFLFEYFSETQRNKGNFPGRFSGRQFSNSRSEMNVSTLELGDSALYLCASSLRLVPDTQYFGPGTRLTVL.

This chain uses TRBV19 with TRBJ1-3, with D perhaps matching TRBD1 (5 bases). Between the trimmed V and J ends, which lost 5 bases and 2 bases, there was a span of 13 bases. This CDR3 has 15 residues. Germline V gene data show CDR1 as LNHDA and CDR2 as SQIVND (reference sequence). CDR3 bases: TGTGCCAGTAGTCCACAGGATATGGCTGGAAACACCATATATTTT. The encoded protein is CASSPQDMAGNTIYF.

The rearrangement joins TRBV4-3 to TRBJ2-1, with D perhaps matching TRBD1 (6 bases). Trimming took off 2 bases at V and 2 bases at J, with 22 bases between the two ends. Germline CDR1 is LGHNA and CDR2 is YSLEER. This CDR3 spans 19 amino acids. CDR3 in amino acids: CASSQKTRTGTKTYNEQFF. The CDR3 DNA reads as TGCGCCAGCAGCCAAAAAACCAGGACGGGGACAAAAACCTACAATGAGCAGTTCTTC.

The chain carries TRBV19 and TRBJ1-4; 9 nucleotides line up with TRBD1. The CDR3 consists of 17 residues. V was pared by 4 bases and J by 0 bases, with 6 bases of the junction left unmatched. Looked up from germline, CDR1 is LNHDA and CDR2 is SQIVND (reference sequence). CDR3 in DNA: TGTGCCAGTAGTACTCGGACAGGGGCCTCAACTAATGAAAAACTGTTTTTT. Translated: CASSTRTGASTNEKLFF.